These T cell receptor beta chains were read from a single sample in a study of cytomegalovirus exposure and HLA in healthy donors. Libraries were prepared by immunoSEQ multiplex PCR; TCRdb keeps only in-frame clonotypes and omits some of them. The top ten clones hold less than 3% of a sample with fewer than 250,000 clones, approximately 90% of them seen once. Sequencing was done on a sample of PBMCs. All receptors derive from a man between 18 and 35 years old in good health and CMV-seronegative. CDR3s include the opening cysteine and the closing phenylalanine or tryptophan. The D gene is left open where the match is weak. The size of a clone is reported for some rows only, either as once, few or many, or as a class for expanded clones.

v_gene: TRBV11-2
d_gene: .
abundance: .
j_gene: TRBJ2-2
len: 14
CDR3aa: CASSLDGGLGELFF
CDR3nt: TGTGCCAGCAGCTTAGATGGAGGTCTTGGGGAGCTGTTTTTT

v_gene: TRBV5-4
d_gene: TRBD2
abundance: .
j_gene: TRBJ2-5
len: 17
CDR3aa: CASSLGWLAGGQETQYF
CDR3nt: TGTGCCAGCAGTCTTGGTTGGCTAGCGGGGGGGCAAGAGACCCAGTACTTC

v_gene: TRBV23-1
d_gene: .
abundance: .
j_gene: TRBJ1-1
len: 12
CDR3aa: CASRPVLAEAFF
CDR3nt: TGCGCCAGCAGACCTGTTTTAGCTGAAGCTTTCTTT

v_gene: TRBV6-6
d_gene: TRBD1
abundance: .
j_gene: TRBJ2-6
len: 16
CDR3aa: CASSYRQGIGANVLTF
CDR3nt: TGTGCCAGCAGTTACAGACAGGGGATTGGGGCCAACGTCCTGACTTTC

v_gene: TRBV27
d_gene: .
abundance: .
j_gene: TRBJ2-7
len: 15
CDR3aa: CASSYEGASSYEQYF
CDR3nt: TGTGCCAGCAGTTATGAGGGAGCCAGCTCCTACGAGCAGTACTTC

v_gene: TRBV4-1
d_gene: .
abundance: .
j_gene: TRBJ1-1
len: 16
CDR3aa: CASSQGALQGSDEAFF
CDR3nt: TGCGCCAGCAGCCAAGGGGCGCTTCAGGGGTCCGATGAAGCTTTCTTT

v_gene: TRBV7-6
d_gene: TRBD1
abundance: few
j_gene: TRBJ1-1
len: 12
CDR3aa: CASSFTDRETFF
CDR3nt: TGTGCCAGCAGCTTTACAGACAGGGAAACTTTCTTT

v_gene: TRBV27
d_gene: .
abundance: once
j_gene: TRBJ2-5
len: 13
CDR3aa: CASRGLAWETQYF
CDR3nt: TGTGCCAGCAGGGGACTGGCATGGGAGACCCAGTACTTC

v_gene: TRBV27
d_gene: .
abundance: .
j_gene: TRBJ1-6
len: 15
CDR3aa: CASSLLGEEDSPLHF
CDR3nt: TGTGCCAGCAGTTTATTGGGGGAGGAGGATTCACCCCTCCACTTT

v_gene: TRBV27
d_gene: TRBD1
abundance: few
j_gene: TRBJ1-5
len: 15
CDR3aa: CASSLSGTGNQPQHF
CDR3nt: TGTGCCAGCAGTTTATCAGGGACAGGCAATCAGCCCCAGCATTTT

v_gene: TRBV27
d_gene: TRBD1
abundance: .
j_gene: TRBJ1-2
len: 13
CDR3aa: CASSLGQGTGYTF
CDR3nt: TGTGCCAGCAGTCTGGGACAGGGGACTGGCTACACCTTC

v_gene: TRBV5-4
d_gene: .
abundance: once
j_gene: TRBJ2-1
len: 14
CDR3aa: CASSFGITYNEQFF
CDR3nt: TGTGCCAGCAGCTTCGGGATCACCTACAATGAGCAGTTCTTC

v_gene: TRBV15
d_gene: .
abundance: .
j_gene: TRBJ2-7
len: 15
CDR3aa: CATSRGGGESQEQYF
CDR3nt: TGTGCCACCAGCAGAGGGGGGGGCGAATCCCAAGAGCAGTACTTC

v_gene: TRBV10-1
d_gene: .
abundance: .
j_gene: TRBJ1-2
len: 15
CDR3aa: CASRGTFPANYGYTF
CDR3nt: TGCGCCAGCCGGGGGACCTTTCCGGCTAACTATGGCTACACCTTC

v_gene: TRBV6-1
d_gene: .
abundance: .
j_gene: TRBJ1-3
len: 13
CDR3aa: CASRMTSGNTIYF
CDR3nt: TGTGCCAGCAGGATGACATCTGGAAACACCATATATTTT

v_gene: TRBV29-1
d_gene: .
abundance: .
j_gene: TRBJ2-7
len: 15
CDR3aa: CSVPGEDERPYEQYF
CDR3nt: TGCAGCGTTCCCGGGGAGGATGAAAGGCCGTACGAGCAGTACTTC

v_gene: TRBV4-3
d_gene: .
abundance: .
j_gene: TRBJ2-3
len: 13
CDR3aa: CASSHRSADTQYF
CDR3nt: TGCGCCAGCAGCCACCGAAGCGCAGATACGCAGTATTTT

v_gene: TRBV19
d_gene: TRBD1
abundance: once
j_gene: TRBJ1-2
len: 15
CDR3aa: CASSAAGTAIYGYTF
CDR3nt: TGTGCCAGTAGTGCCGCCGGGACAGCGATCTATGGCTACACCTTC

v_gene: TRBV5-4
d_gene: TRBD1
abundance: .
j_gene: TRBJ1-2
len: 14
CDR3aa: CASSPDRRRHGYTF
CDR3nt: TGTGCCAGCAGCCCGGACAGGAGGAGGCATGGCTACACCTTC

v_gene: TRBV5-6
d_gene: TRBD2
abundance: .
j_gene: TRBJ2-1
len: 13
CDR3aa: CASGLGSYNEQFF
CDR3nt: TGTGCCAGTGGACTAGGCTCCTACAATGAGCAGTTCTTC

v_gene: TRBV5-1
d_gene: TRBD1
abundance: .
j_gene: TRBJ1-2
len: 15
CDR3aa: CASSLSGQGGYGYTF
CDR3nt: TGCGCCAGCAGCTTGTCGGGACAGGGAGGCTATGGCTACACCTTC

v_gene: TRBV11-2
d_gene: .
abundance: once
j_gene: TRBJ2-1
len: 13
CDR3aa: CASSLERYNEQFF
CDR3nt: TGTGCCAGCAGCTTAGAACGGTACAATGAGCAGTTCTTC

v_gene: TRBV6-5
d_gene: .
abundance: .
j_gene: TRBJ2-2
len: 15
CDR3aa: CASSYLVSDTGELFF
CDR3nt: TGTGCCAGCAGTTACCTGGTCTCGGACACCGGGGAGCTGTTTTTT

v_gene: TRBV29-1
d_gene: TRBD1
abundance: .
j_gene: TRBJ1-2
len: 15
CDR3aa: CSVEVSTGTDYGYTF
CDR3nt: TGCAGCGTTGAGGTTTCCACTGGGACAGACTATGGCTACACCTTC

v_gene: TRBV28
d_gene: TRBD1
abundance: once
j_gene: TRBJ2-1
len: 13
CDR3aa: CASRRDPGGQKFF
CDR3nt: TGTGCCAGCAGGAGGGACCCAGGGGGTCAGAAGTTCTTC

v_gene: TRBV2
d_gene: TRBD1
abundance: .
j_gene: TRBJ2-1
len: 15
CDR3aa: CASSERQGPYNEQFF
CDR3nt: TGTGCCAGCAGTGAAAGACAGGGACCCTACAATGAGCAGTTCTTC

v_gene: TRBV7-2
d_gene: TRBD2
abundance: .
j_gene: TRBJ2-7
len: 15
CDR3aa: CASSRTSGVIYEQYF
CDR3nt: TGTGCCAGCAGCCGTACTAGCGGGGTTATATACGAGCAGTACTTC

v_gene: TRBV5-1
d_gene: TRBD1
abundance: .
j_gene: TRBJ1-1
len: 16
CDR3aa: CACSTTGGTGATEAFF
CDR3nt: TGCGCCTGCTCTACGACCGGCGGGACAGGGGCCACTGAAGCTTTCTTT

v_gene: TRBV7-2
d_gene: TRBD1
abundance: .
j_gene: TRBJ1-6
len: 17
CDR3aa: CASSLRSATGTGSPLHF
CDR3nt: TGTGCCAGCAGCTTAAGGTCCGCGACAGGGACTGGTTCACCCCTCCACTTT

v_gene: TRBV6-6
d_gene: TRBD2
abundance: .
j_gene: TRBJ2-1
len: 15
CDR3aa: CASSTGTSGGNEQFF
CDR3nt: TGTGCCAGCAGTACCGGGACTAGCGGTGGAAATGAGCAGTTCTTC

v_gene: TRBV7-2
d_gene: .
abundance: .
j_gene: TRBJ2-7
len: 14
CDR3aa: CASSLGIAGDEQYF
CDR3nt: TGTGCCAGCAGCTTAGGGATCGCAGGGGACGAGCAGTACTTC